These 22 T cell receptor beta chains originate from one sample sequenced in a study of shared clonotypes between healthy human individuals. CD45RO-negative, CCR7-selected cells formed the naive CD8 fraction, which excluded terminally differentiated effector memory CD45RA+ cells. Libraries were prepared by immunoSEQ multiplex PCR; TCRdb keeps only in-frame clonotypes and omits some of them. The sample has about 2.1 million clones; around 93% are singletons. The sequenced sample was naive CD8+ T cells from PBMCs. The source of these receptors is a man aged 18 to 35 in good health. Some clones in this sample may be carry-over from other donors' samples.

Remarks on this clone: The identical CDR3 is also encoded by other nucleotide sequences in the sample. The chain has TRBV5-4 and TRBJ1-2; D is uncertain. Trimming removed 2 bases at V and 7 bases at J, with 6 bases between. The CDR3 totals 11 residues. Germline V CDR1 and CDR2: SGHNT, YYREEE (reference sequence). CDR3 sequence (DNA): TGTGCCAGCAGCTTTGGTGGTGGCTACACCTTC. This codes for CASSFGGGYTF.

This chain uses TRBV6-6 with TRBJ2-1; the match to TRBD2 covers 8 bases. This CDR3 is 14 amino acids long. Germline trimming cut 5 bases from V and 4 bases from J; bases unmatched to any gene: 4. From germline, CDR1 is MNHNY and CDR2 SVGAGI (reference sequence). CDR3 residues: CASSGLASYNEQFF. CDR3 in DNA: TGTGCCAGCAGTGGACTAGCCAGTTACAATGAGCAGTTCTTC.

On this clone: Other DNA variants within this sample encode the same CDR3. This sequence joins TRBV15 and TRBJ2-7; TRBD2 agrees at 8 bases. Germline CDR1 is LNHNV and CDR2 is YYDKDF (reference sequence). The CDR3 is made up of 13 amino acids. V shed 3 bases, J shed 6 bases, and the junction held 4 bases outside the gene matches. The DNA of the CDR3 is TGTGCCACCAGCAGGGCTACTAGCGGCGAGCAGTACTTC. Encoded protein: CATSRATSGEQYF.

This clone appeared a single time. V and J are TRBV10-1 and TRBJ1-2; unclear D gene. Trimming stripped 3 bases from V and 4 bases from J, with 6 bases between. This CDR3 spans 12 amino acids. Germline values: CDR1 WNHNN, CDR2 SYGVQD (reference sequence). The CDR3 loop reads CASSDSSYGYTF. CDR3 DNA: TGCGCCAGCAGTGACAGTTCCTATGGCTACACCTTC.

The chain recombines TRBV19 with TRBJ2-7, with TRBD1 as a possible D gene (6 bases). Trimming removed 6 bases from V and 3 bases from J, with 18 bases in between. The CDR3 runs to 15 residues. Germline assignment: CDR1 LNHDA and CDR2 SQIVND (reference sequence). The CDR3 sequence: CASSPSPGELYEQYF. The CDR3 DNA follows: TGTGCCAGTAGCCCATCCCCAGGGGAACTCTACGAGCAGTACTTC.

The genes are TRBV7-7 and TRBJ2-1; D unresolved. The V end was cut by 1 base, the J end by 6 bases, with 7 bases between. This CDR3 is built from 13 residues. The V gene's germline CDR1 is SSHAT and CDR2 FNYEAQ (reference sequence). In DNA form, the CDR3 reads TGTGCCAGCAGCTTAGAACGTGGCAATGAGCAGTTCTTC. The encoded protein is CASSLERGNEQFF.

The CDR3 sequence is CASSLEGPGQGADYGYTF. CDR3 nucleotides: TGTGCCAGCAGCTTAGAAGGTCCGGGACAGGGGGCGGACTATGGCTACACCTTC. V and J are TRBV7-9 and TRBJ1-2, with 12 bases lining up with TRBD1. V lost 1 base to trimming and J lost 3 bases; unmatched junction nucleotides: 9. Germline V gives CDR1 SEHNR, CDR2 FQNEAQ (reference sequence). The CDR3 has 18 residues.

The rearrangement links TRBV7-9 to TRBJ2-1; TRBD1 agrees at 11 bases. From germline, CDR1 is SEHNR and CDR2 FQNEAQ (reference sequence). This CDR3 is 19 amino acids long. V shed 6 bases, J shed 0 bases, and the junction held 13 bases outside the gene matches. Here the CDR3 DNA reads TGTGCCAGCAGACCGGGACAGGGGGGGTACTCAAGCTCCTACAATGAGCAGTTCTTC. This encodes CASRPGQGGYSSSYNEQFF.

The rearrangement uses TRBV27 and TRBJ2-1; D is tentatively TRBD1 or TRBD2 (6 bases each). This CDR3 has 17 residues. The germline gives CDR1 MNHEY, CDR2 SMNVEV (reference sequence). V was shortened by 9 bases and J by 2 bases, with 23 bases between the two germline ends. The CDR3 coding sequence is TGTGCCAGTCACCTCGGAGGGGGAGCAGCCCCCTACAATGAGCAGTTCTTC. The encoded protein is CASHLGGGAAPYNEQFF.

In this sample, this clone turned up once. The J gene is TRBJ2-1, the V gene TRBV4-2, with D possibly matching TRBD1 (6 bases). CDR1 and CDR2 (germline): LGHNA, YNFKEQ. This CDR3 is built from 19 residues. The ends were cut back, 4 bases at V and 0 bases at J, with 22 bases in the middle. As DNA, the CDR3 is TGTGCCAGCAGCCCCCTGAGGGGTAACAGGGTGGGCTCCTACAATGAGCAGTTCTTC. This sequence encodes CASSPLRGNRVGSYNEQFF.

The CDR3 loop reads CSVPLFGGGNTEAFF. In DNA form, the CDR3 reads TGCAGCGTCCCCCTGTTTGGGGGAGGGAACACTGAAGCTTTCTTT. V gene TRBV29-1 combines with J gene TRBJ1-1, with D tentatively TRBD1 (5 bases). V was clipped by 6 bases and J by 1 base, with 18 bases between them. CDR1 SQVTM and CDR2 ANQGSEA come from the germline V gene. The CDR3 is 15 amino acids.

The CDR3 sequence: CASSQATGSFFGKLFF. Written as DNA, the CDR3 is TGCGCCAGCAGCCAAGCTACAGGGTCTTTTTTTGGGAAACTGTTTTTT. The V gene is TRBV4-3, the J gene TRBJ1-4, with D tentatively TRBD1 (6 bases). This CDR3 spans 16 amino acids. Deletions cut 1 base from V and 11 bases from J, with 20 bases between. CDR1 LGHNA and CDR2 YSLEER come from the germline V gene.

The chain couples TRBV27 to TRBJ2-7; tentatively, D is TRBD1 (6 bases). Looked up from germline, CDR1 is MNHEY and CDR2 is SMNVEV (reference sequence). Deletions cut 1 base from V and 3 bases from J, with 13 bases between. The CDR3 has 15 residues. Here the CDR3 reads CASSLLIGGNYEQYF. The CDR3 DNA reads as TGTGCCAGCAGTTTATTGATAGGGGGTAACTACGAGCAGTACTTC.

The rearrangement uses TRBV7-2 and TRBJ1-1; D is undetermined. The germline V gene encodes CDR1 SGHTA and CDR2 FQGNSA. The V and J ends lost 1 base and 8 bases respectively, with 11 bases between them. The length of the CDR3 is 13 residues. The CDR3 region has the DNA TGTGCCAGCAGCTTAGTTTTCCCCTCCGAAGCTTTCTTT. Its protein is CASSLVFPSEAFF.

V usage is TRBV19 and J usage is TRBJ2-7, with 9 bases aligning to TRBD2. Germline loops: CDR1 LNHDA, CDR2 SQIVND (reference sequence). V lost 2 bases to trimming and J lost 3 bases; unmatched junction nucleotides: 5. CDR3 length: 15 residues. CDR3 in DNA: TGTGCCAGTAGTATAAGTCTAGCGGGGTTCTACGAGCAGTACTTC. Protein sequence: CASSISLAGFYEQYF.

V gene TRBV6-5 combines with J gene TRBJ1-2; a weak D match, TRBD1 (5 bases). Germline V gene sequence: CDR1 MNHEY, CDR2 SVGAGI. The CDR3 sequence is 14 residues long. V was trimmed by 0 bases and J by 8 bases, leaving 13 bases between them. CDR3 DNA: TGTGCCAGCAGTTACTCGGAGGGGTTGAGAGGCTACACCTTC. This gives the protein CASSYSEGLRGYTF.

The rearrangement links TRBV7-9 to TRBJ1-2; TRBD1 aligns across 9 bases. V dropped 4 bases and J dropped 5; count of bases not matched to a gene: 17. In germline, CDR1 is SEHNR, CDR2 FQNEAQ (reference sequence). The CDR3 has 18 amino acids. CDR3 sequence reads: CASSSRDRASRLLYGYTF. CDR3 coding DNA: TGTGCCAGCAGCTCCCGGGACAGGGCGAGCCGCCTTTTATATGGCTACACCTTC.

The V call is TRBV28, the J call TRBJ2-1; 7 nucleotides line up with TRBD2. With 7 bases clipped from V and 3 bases from J, the junction kept 3 bases outside the gene matches. The CDR3 totals 13 residues. Germline V lookup: CDR1 MDHEN, CDR2 SYDVKM. The CDR3 sequence: CASKREGYNEQFF. Written as DNA, the CDR3 is TGTGCCAGCAAGAGGGAGGGCTACAATGAGCAGTTCTTC.

This chain links TRBV28 with TRBJ1-1; the D is unclear. Germline V gene lookup returns CDR1 MDHEN and CDR2 SYDVKM. This CDR3 spans 13 amino acids. The V gene lost 6 bases and the J gene lost 5 bases, with 13 bases spanning the gap. The chain's CDR3 is CASRLPPKTEAFF. DNA of the CDR3: TGTGCCAGCAGGTTACCTCCTAAGACTGAAGCTTTCTTT.

This clone was recorded once. The sample carries other DNA sequences with the same CDR3. The chain links TRBV6-5 to TRBJ1-1; D gene uncertain. Trimming took 2 bases from V and 8 from J, leaving 6 bases between them. The germline V gene has CDR1 MNHEY and CDR2 SVGAGI. The CDR3 spans 11 residues. This chain's CDR3 is CASSYGIEAFF. DNA for the CDR3: TGTGCCAGCAGTTACGGGATAGAAGCTTTCTTT.

The rearrangement joins TRBV27 to TRBJ2-1, with D unclear. The CDR3 is 9 residues long. Trimming removed 9 bases at V and 5 bases at J, with 2 bases between. The germline CDR1 and CDR2 sequences are MNHEY and SMNVEV (reference sequence). CDR3 DNA: TGTGCCAGGAACAATGAGCAGTTCTTC. This gives the protein CARNNEQFF.

The chain is built from TRBV5-6 and TRBJ1-1, with D tentatively TRBD1 (5 bases). Germline loops: CDR1 SGHDT, CDR2 YYEEEE. Between the trimmed V and J ends, which lost 6 bases and 5 bases, there was a span of 20 bases. This CDR3 comprises 15 residues. This CDR3 is CASNPRGPGWTEAFF. DNA for the CDR3: TGTGCCAGCAACCCGCGTGGCCCAGGGTGGACTGAAGCTTTCTTT.